The sequence of this T cell receptor (beta chain) was determined in a study of blood T cell repertoires in COVID-19. The overall study: There were acute and convalescent COVID-19 samples, and they came from the United States, Italy and Spain. From T cells, B-cell-depleted T cells, or PBMCs came the material, which was cDNA or gDNA.

Authors' analysis steps: Amplifying reference gene primers gave estimates of nucleated cell counts. The assay was immunoSEQ multiplex PCR, and TCRdb's table has in-frame clones only and misses some. V and J calls and clone size are given by that table; D and trimming were obtained from the DNA. The sample shows about 92,000 clones, around 72% of them seen only once. Trimming cost V 5 bases and J 1 base, with 6 bases left between them. Germline values: CDR1 SGHRS, CDR2 YFSETQ. CDR3 length equals 12 residues. The chain recombines TRBV5-1 with TRBJ1-2; weak D call: TRBD1 (5 bases). Specimen: peripheral blood. The sequence was collected from a woman aged 55-70 years in a cohort sampled during active or convalescent COVID-19. The CDR3 loop is CASRTDNYGYTF. In DNA form, the CDR3 reads TGCGCCAGCAGGACAGATAACTATGGCTACACCTTC.